The T cell receptor beta chain under discussion was sequenced for a study of OX40 agonist ivuxolimab in advanced cancers. Turning to the study itself: Clinicians treated patients with ivuxolimab, an agonistic anti-OX40 (CD134) antibody. Study results and caveats: CD4+ and CD8+ T cells in blood underwent clonal expansion by week 6 at 0.1 to 3.0 mg/kg. Low normalized T-cell clonal expansion was additionally recorded for some nonresponders.

A word on this clone: Its antigen is undetermined.

CDR1 is SGHAT and CDR2 is FQNNGV in the germline V gene. CDR3 length: 14 amino acids. Unmatched junction bases numbered 2, after V lost 3 bases and J lost 2 bases. Profiling relied on immunoSEQ multiplex PCR, and the TCRdb table lists in-frame clones only, not all of them. The table includes fewer than 30,000 clones, around 90% detected once. This material consisted of CD4+ or CD8+ T cells sorted from blood, taken in a trial of the OX40 agonist ivuxolimab. V gene TRBV11-2 combines with J gene TRBJ2-5, with 8 bases identical to TRBD2. The receptor comes from an adult with an advanced solid tumor such as melanoma, head and neck, liver or kidney cancer. The CDR3 sequence is CASSFGGRQETQYF. The CDR3 coding sequence is TGTGCCAGCAGCTTCGGCGGGAGGCAAGAGACCCAGTACTTC.